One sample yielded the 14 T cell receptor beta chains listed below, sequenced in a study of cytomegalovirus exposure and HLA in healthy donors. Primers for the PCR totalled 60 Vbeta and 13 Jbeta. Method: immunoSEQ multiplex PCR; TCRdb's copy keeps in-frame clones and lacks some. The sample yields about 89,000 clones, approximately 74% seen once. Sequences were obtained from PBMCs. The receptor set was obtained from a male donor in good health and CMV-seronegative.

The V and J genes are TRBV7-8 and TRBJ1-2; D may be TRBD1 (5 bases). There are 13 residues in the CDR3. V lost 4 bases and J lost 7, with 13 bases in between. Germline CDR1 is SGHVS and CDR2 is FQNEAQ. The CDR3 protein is CASSSPGGCGYTF. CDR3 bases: TGTGCCAGCAGCTCCCCCGGGGGGTGTGGCTACACCTTC.

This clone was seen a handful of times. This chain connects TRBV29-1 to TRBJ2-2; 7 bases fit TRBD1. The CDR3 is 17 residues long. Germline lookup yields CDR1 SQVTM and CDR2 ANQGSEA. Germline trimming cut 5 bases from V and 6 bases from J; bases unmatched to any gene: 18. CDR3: CSVSSRPTGIFAGELFF. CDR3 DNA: TGCAGCGTTTCTTCTCGGCCGACAGGGATTTTCGCCGGGGAGCTGTTTTTT.

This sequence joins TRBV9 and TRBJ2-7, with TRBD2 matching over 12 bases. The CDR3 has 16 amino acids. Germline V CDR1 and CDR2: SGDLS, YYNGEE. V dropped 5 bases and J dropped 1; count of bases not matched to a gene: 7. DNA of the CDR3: TGTGCCAGCAGTCGACTAGCGGGAGAATGGTCCTACGAGCAGTACTTC. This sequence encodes CASSRLAGEWSYEQYF.

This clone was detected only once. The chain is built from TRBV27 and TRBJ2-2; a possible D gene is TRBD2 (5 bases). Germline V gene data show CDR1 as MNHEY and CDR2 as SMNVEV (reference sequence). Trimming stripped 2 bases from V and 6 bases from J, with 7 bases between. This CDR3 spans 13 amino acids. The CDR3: CASSLRGPGELFF. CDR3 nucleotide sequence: TGTGCCAGCAGTTTACGAGGGCCCGGGGAGCTGTTTTTT.

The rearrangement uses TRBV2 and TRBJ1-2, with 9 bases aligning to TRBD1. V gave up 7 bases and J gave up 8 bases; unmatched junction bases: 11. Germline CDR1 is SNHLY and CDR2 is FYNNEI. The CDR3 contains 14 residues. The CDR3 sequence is CASTWTGEAVGYTF. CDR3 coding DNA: TGTGCCAGCACCTGGACAGGGGAAGCCGTCGGCTACACCTTC.

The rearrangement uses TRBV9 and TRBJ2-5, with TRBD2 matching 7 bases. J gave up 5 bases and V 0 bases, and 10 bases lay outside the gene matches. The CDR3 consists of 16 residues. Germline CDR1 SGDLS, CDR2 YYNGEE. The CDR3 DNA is TGTGCCAGCAGCGTAGACCCGCGGGGAGGGCGGGAGACCCAGTACTTC. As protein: CASSVDPRGGRETQYF.

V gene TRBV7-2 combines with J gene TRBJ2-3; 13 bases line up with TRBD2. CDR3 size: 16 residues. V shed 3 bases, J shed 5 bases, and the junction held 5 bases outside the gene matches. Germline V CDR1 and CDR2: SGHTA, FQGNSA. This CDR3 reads CASSFQLAGGQDTQYF. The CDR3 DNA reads TGTGCCAGCAGCTTCCAACTAGCGGGAGGGCAAGATACGCAGTATTTT.

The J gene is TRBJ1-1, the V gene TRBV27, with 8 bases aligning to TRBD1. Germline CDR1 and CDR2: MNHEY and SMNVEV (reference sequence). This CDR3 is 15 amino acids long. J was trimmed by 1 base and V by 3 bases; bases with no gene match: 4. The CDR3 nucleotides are TGTGCCAGCAGTTTCCACGACAGGGGGAACACTGAAGCTTTCTTT. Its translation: CASSFHDRGNTEAFF.

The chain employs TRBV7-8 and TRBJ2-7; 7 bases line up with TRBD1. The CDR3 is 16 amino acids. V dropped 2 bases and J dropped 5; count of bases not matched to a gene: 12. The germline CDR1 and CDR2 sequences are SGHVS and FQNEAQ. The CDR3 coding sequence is TGTGCCAGCAGCTTAAACACGGGGACAGCCCGTGACGAGCAGTACTTC. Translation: CASSLNTGTARDEQYF.

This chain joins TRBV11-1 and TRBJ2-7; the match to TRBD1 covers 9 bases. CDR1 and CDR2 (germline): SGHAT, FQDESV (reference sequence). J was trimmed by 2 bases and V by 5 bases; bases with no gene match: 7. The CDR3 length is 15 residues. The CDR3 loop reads CASSQGQGRTYEQYF. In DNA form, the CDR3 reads TGTGCCAGCAGCCAGGGACAGGGCAGAACCTACGAGCAGTACTTC.

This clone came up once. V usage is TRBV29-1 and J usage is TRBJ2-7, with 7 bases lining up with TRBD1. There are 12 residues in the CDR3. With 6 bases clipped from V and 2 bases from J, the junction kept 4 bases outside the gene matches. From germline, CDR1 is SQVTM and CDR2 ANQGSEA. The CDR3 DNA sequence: TGCAGCGTATACAGGGGCCCCTACGAGCAGTACTTC. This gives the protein CSVYRGPYEQYF.

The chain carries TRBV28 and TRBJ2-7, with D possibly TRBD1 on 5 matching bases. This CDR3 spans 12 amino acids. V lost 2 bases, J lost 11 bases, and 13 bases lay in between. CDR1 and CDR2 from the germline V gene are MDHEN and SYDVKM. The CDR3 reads CASSLQGHLEYF. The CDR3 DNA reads TGTGCCAGCAGTTTACAAGGACACCTAGAGTACTTC.

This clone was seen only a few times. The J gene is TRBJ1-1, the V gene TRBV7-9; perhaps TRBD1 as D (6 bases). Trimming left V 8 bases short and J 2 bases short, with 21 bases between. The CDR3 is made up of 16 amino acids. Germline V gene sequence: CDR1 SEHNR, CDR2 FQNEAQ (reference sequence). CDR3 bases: TGTGCCAGCCGACCCTTGACAGGTCCGGGCAACACTGAAGCTTTCTTT. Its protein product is CASRPLTGPGNTEAFF.

Here the CDR3 DNA reads TGTGCCAGCAGCGCCACGGTGAACACTGAAGCTTTCTTT. It translates to CASSATVNTEAFF. J is TRBJ1-1 and V is TRBV5-6; D is uncertain. Trimming removed 4 bases at V and 0 bases at J, with 7 bases between. Germline CDR1 SGHDT, CDR2 YYEEEE. The CDR3 spans 13 residues.